What follows are 10 T cell receptor beta chains derived from one specimen sequenced in a study of cytomegalovirus exposure and HLA in healthy donors. The PCR used 60 Vbeta and 13 Jbeta primers. Profiled with immunoSEQ multiplex PCR; TCRdb holds only in-frame clones, not every one. The sample has 150,000 or so clones, about 73% seen once. The source material was PBMCs. These TCRs come from a woman in her 40s in good health and CMV-seronegative.

A few counts support this clone. The chain has TRBV6-1 and TRBJ1-1, with D maybe TRBD1 (5 bases). In germline, CDR1 is MNHNS, CDR2 SASEGT. The CDR3 sequence is 15 residues long. The germline V and J ends were trimmed by 1 base and 4 bases, with 13 bases remaining between them. This chain's CDR3 is CASSEGTLTGTEAFF. For the CDR3, the DNA is TGTGCCAGCAGTGAAGGGACACTTACTGGCACTGAAGCTTTCTTT.

This clone appeared a few times. V usage is TRBV5-6 and J usage is TRBJ1-2; TRBD1 matches 8 bases. V shed 4 bases and J 4 bases; nucleotides not matched to a gene: 6. The germline V gene has CDR1 SGHDT and CDR2 YYEEEE. The CDR3 has 14 amino acids. CDR3 sequence (DNA): TGTGCCAGCAGCCGATTTGGGACAGGCTATGGCTACACCTTC. This translates into CASSRFGTGYGYTF.

The chain joins TRBV18 to TRBJ2-3; D perhaps matches TRBD1 (6 bases). Trimming stripped 4 bases from V and 5 bases from J, with 10 bases between. This CDR3 comprises 13 residues. CDR1 KGHSH and CDR2 LQKENI come from the germline V gene. DNA for the CDR3: TGTGCCAGCTCACAGGAAGGGGGAGATACGCAGTATTTT. It is translated as CASSQEGGDTQYF.

In its sample, this clone was seen once. J is TRBJ2-1 and V is TRBV5-4; 13 bases agree with TRBD2. This CDR3 is built from 17 residues. Unmatched junction bases numbered 12, after V lost 5 bases and J lost 7 bases. CDR1 and CDR2 (germline): SGHNT, YYREEE (reference sequence). CDR3 amino acids: CASRDLTSGGAHNEQFF. The CDR3 region has the DNA TGTGCCAGCAGGGACCTTACTAGCGGGGGGGCCCATAATGAGCAGTTCTTC.

This sequence joins TRBV19 and TRBJ1-2, with 8 bases that match TRBD1. The CDR3 loop spans 16 amino acids. V lost 8 bases, J lost 0 bases, and 11 bases stayed unmatched. From germline, CDR1 is LNHDA and CDR2 SQIVND (reference sequence). The CDR3 spells CASSDPGQATNYGYTF. CDR3 DNA: TGTGCCAGTTCCGACCCGGGACAGGCCACTAACTATGGCTACACCTTC. Based on the CDR3 plus reference TRBV19 and TRBJ1-2, the full variable domain is DGGITQSPKYLFRKEGQNVTLSCEQNLNHDAMYWYRQDPGQGLRLIYYSQIVNDFQKGDIAEGYSVSREKKESFPLTVTSAQKNPTAFYLCASSDPGQATNYGYTFGSGTRLTVV.

The rearrangement uses TRBV5-5 and TRBJ2-7; D is perhaps TRBD1 (5 bases). The CDR3 consists of 14 residues. Deletions cut 4 bases from V and 2 bases from J, with 13 bases between. Germline lookup yields CDR1 SGHKS and CDR2 YYEKEE (reference sequence). For the CDR3, the DNA is TGTGCCAGCAGCGGGTGGGGCCCCCCCTACGAGCAGTACTTC. Translated: CASSGWGPPYEQYF.

V is TRBV4-1 and J is TRBJ1-4; D may be TRBD1 (5 bases). Germline-derived CDR1 and CDR2 are MGHRA and YSYEKL. Trimming shortened V by 2 bases and J by 4 bases, and 17 bases separated the two germline ends. The CDR3 loop spans 17 amino acids. CDR3 DNA: TGCGCCAGCAGCCAAAGGGGAAAGACAGTCGATAATGAAAAACTGTTTTTT. It translates to CASSQRGKTVDNEKLFF.

The chain combines TRBV5-1 with TRBJ2-1; 9 bases align to TRBD2. This CDR3 has 17 residues. The V gene's germline CDR1 is SGHRS and CDR2 YFSETQ. The trim removed 0 bases at V and 0 bases at J, leaving 4 bases unmatched. The CDR3 sequence: CASSLGSGGSSYNEQFF. The CDR3 DNA sequence: TGCGCCAGCAGCTTGGGAAGCGGGGGGAGCTCCTACAATGAGCAGTTCTTC.

The rearrangement links TRBV9 to TRBJ1-2; D remains unclear. Trimming took 0 bases from V and 6 from J, leaving 9 bases between them. CDR3 length: 13 amino acids. Germline values: CDR1 SGDLS, CDR2 YYNGEE. Written as DNA, the CDR3 is TGTGCCAGCAGCGTAGGTGGGCAAGATGGCTACACCTTC. Translated: CASSVGGQDGYTF.

CDR3 nucleotides: TGCGCCAGCAGCTCTCTGACAGACCTCGCTGAAGCTTTCTTT. This sequence encodes CASSSLTDLAEAFF. The chain joins TRBV5-1 to TRBJ1-1, with a possible D match to TRBD1 (5 bases). Trimming shortened V by 3 bases and J by 6 bases, and 15 bases separated the two germline ends. The CDR3 has 14 amino acids. The V gene's germline CDR1 is SGHRS and CDR2 YFSETQ. Filled out from reference TRBV5-1 and TRBJ1-1, the complete variable domain reads KAGVTQTPRYLIKTRGQQVTLSCSPISGHRSVSWYQQTPGQGLQFLFEYFSETQRNKGNFPGRFSGRQFSNSRSEMNVSTLELGDSALYLCASSSLTDLAEAFFGQGTRLTVV.